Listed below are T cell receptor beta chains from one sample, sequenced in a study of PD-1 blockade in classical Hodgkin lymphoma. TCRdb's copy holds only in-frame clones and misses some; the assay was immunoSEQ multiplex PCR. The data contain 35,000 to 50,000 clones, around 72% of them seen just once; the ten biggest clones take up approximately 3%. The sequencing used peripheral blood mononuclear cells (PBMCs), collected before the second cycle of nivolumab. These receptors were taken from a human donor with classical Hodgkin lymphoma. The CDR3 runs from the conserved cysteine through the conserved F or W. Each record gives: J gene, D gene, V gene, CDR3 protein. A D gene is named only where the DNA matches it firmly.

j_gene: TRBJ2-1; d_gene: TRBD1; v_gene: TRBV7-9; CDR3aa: CASRNTGTGGSNEQFF
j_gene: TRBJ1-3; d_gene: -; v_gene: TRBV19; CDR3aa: CASSIDGGLGGSGNTIYF
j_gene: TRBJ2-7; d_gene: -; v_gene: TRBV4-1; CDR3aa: CASSQGFRGVLGEQYF
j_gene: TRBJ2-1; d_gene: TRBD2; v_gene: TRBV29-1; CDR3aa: CSVPAGVSYNEQFF
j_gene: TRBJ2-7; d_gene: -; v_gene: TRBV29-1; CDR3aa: CSVAGTQESSYEQYF
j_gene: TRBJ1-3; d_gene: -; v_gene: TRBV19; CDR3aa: CASSIGGASGNTIYF
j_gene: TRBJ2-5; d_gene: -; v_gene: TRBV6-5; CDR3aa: CASMFRRSQETQYF
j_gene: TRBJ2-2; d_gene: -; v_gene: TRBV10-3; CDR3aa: CAISEDSGELFF
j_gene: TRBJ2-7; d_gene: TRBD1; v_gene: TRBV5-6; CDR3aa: CASSYDRGQYF
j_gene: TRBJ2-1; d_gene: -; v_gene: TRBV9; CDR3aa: CASSVVGGGVNEQFF
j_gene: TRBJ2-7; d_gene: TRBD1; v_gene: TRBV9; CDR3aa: CASSPNSGQVYEQYF
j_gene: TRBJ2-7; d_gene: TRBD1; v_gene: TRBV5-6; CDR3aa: CASSLGTGGWEQYF
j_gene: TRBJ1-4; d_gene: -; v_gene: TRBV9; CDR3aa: CASSVEQANEKLFF
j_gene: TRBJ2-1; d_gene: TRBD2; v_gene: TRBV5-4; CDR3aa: CASSLLSSGRGNEQFF
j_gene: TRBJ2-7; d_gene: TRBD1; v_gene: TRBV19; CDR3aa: CASSNTGVASYEQYF
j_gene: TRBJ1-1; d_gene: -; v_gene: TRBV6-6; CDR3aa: CASSYPREAFF
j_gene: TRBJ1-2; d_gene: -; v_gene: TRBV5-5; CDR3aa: CASSLGGYEGSGYTF
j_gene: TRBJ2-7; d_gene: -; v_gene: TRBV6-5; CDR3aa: CASSYNLEEQYF
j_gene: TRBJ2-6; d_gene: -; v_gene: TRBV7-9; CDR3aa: CASSPGSWGANVLTF
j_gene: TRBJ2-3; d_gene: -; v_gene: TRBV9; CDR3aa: CASSVGLISSTDTQYF
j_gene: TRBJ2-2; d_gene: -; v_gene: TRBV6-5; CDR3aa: CASSPDIYTGELFF
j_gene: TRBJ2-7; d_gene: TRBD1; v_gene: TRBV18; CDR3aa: CASSSTGGRNYEQYF